The present T cell receptor (beta chain) was sequenced within a study of T cells in Graves' hyperthyroidism and ophthalmopathy. Study-wide results and limits: Most thyroid clonotypes expanded above 0.001 appeared in blood too. The model predicted ophthalmopathy a median roughly 6.3 months before onset.

Germline CDR1 and CDR2: DFQATT and SNEGSKA (reference sequence). The CDR3 spans 12 residues. Trimming shortened V by 4 bases and J by 4 bases, and 10 bases separated the two germline ends. The sample holds many counts of this clonotype. The antigen remains unidentified. Hyperthyroidism in the patients, aged 18 to 65, was newly diagnosed and under 2 months in duration. Sample collection date corresponds to first hyperthyroidism diagnosis, prior to any ophthalmopathy symptoms. TCR beta CDR3 region amplification was performed from RNA transcripts. The TCR CDR3 was amplified in a first-round RT-PCR using the HTBI primer set. TCRdb processed the multiplex PCR reads anew with MiXCR; each CDR3 protein has one entry. The sample comprises over 700,000 distinct CDR3 sequences, around 20% of which are singletons, and 16% rests with the top ten.

The sample was blood. The rearrangement uses TRBV20-1 and TRBJ1-2; tentatively, D is TRBD1 (5 bases). The receptor was derived from a woman aged 45-65 years with Graves' hyperthyroidism that later progressed to Graves' ophthalmopathy. The CDR3 DNA sequence: TGCAGTGCTACGGGGGACGCCTATGGCTACACCTTC. This codes for CSATGDAYGYTF.